This entry lists 8 T cell receptor beta chains sequenced from one sample in a study of blood T cell repertoires in COVID-19. Profiled with immunoSEQ multiplex PCR; TCRdb holds only in-frame clones, not every one. The data hold under 250,000 clones, with 87% observed a single time. The source material was PBMCs or T cells enriched from blood (not recorded which). All receptors come from a man younger than 45 who had recovered from COVID-19.

The gene calls are TRBV4-1 and TRBJ2-7; possibly TRBD2 for D (6 bases). V was pared by 5 bases and J by 1 base, with 15 bases between. The CDR3 spans 15 residues. Germline assignment: CDR1 MGHRA and CDR2 YSYEKL. The CDR3 sequence: CASSVRTGGSYEQYF. The CDR3 DNA sequence: TGCGCCAGCAGCGTTCGTACCGGGGGATCCTACGAGCAGTACTTC.

V and J are TRBV30 and TRBJ1-3; perhaps TRBD1 as D (6 bases). The V gene's germline CDR1 is GTSNPN and CDR2 SVGIG (reference sequence). The V end lost 7 bases, the J end lost 2 bases, and 12 bases lay between the germline ends. The CDR3 loop spans 13 amino acids. CDR3 sequence (DNA): TGTGCCTCCTGGAAGGGGGCTGGAAACACCATATATTTT. Translating gives CASWKGAGNTIYF.

In regard to this clone: The junction differs from germline at one of its ends, possibly a read error. In DNA form, the CDR3 reads TGTGCCAGCAGTTGGGGACAGGCGTCCACCTTC. This sequence encodes CASSWGQASTF. This sequence joins TRBV28 and TRBJ2-7, with TRBD1 matching over 8 bases. This CDR3 has 11 residues. The germline V gene has CDR1 MDHEN and CDR2 SYDVKM.

The CDR3 nucleotides read TGCGCCAGCAGCCAGGTTTCCGAGAACTCCTACAATGAGCAGTTCTTC. Translating it yields CASSQVSENSYNEQFF. The chain joins TRBV5-1 to TRBJ2-1; no clear D gene. Germline V gives CDR1 SGHRS, CDR2 YFSETQ. This CDR3 is built from 16 residues. The V gene lost 4 bases and the J gene lost 0 bases, with 14 bases spanning the gap.

V is TRBV30 and J is TRBJ1-5, with D perhaps TRBD1 (6 bases). The germline CDR1 and CDR2 sequences are GTSNPN and SVGIG (reference sequence). V dropped 1 base and J dropped 11 bases, with 12 bases sitting between them. The CDR3 is made up of 12 amino acids. CDR3: CAWSAGEVAQHF. DNA for the CDR3: TGTGCCTGGAGTGCAGGGGAAGTGGCCCAGCATTTT.

Regarding this clone: Germline is not matched at one junction end, which may reflect a read error. The chain couples TRBV6-2 or TRBV6-3 to TRBJ1-1; no clear D gene. Germline V gene data show CDR1 as MNHEY and CDR2 as SVGEGT. The CDR3 has 15 residues. As DNA, the CDR3 is TGTGCCAGCAGTTACTCGAGGCCGGGGAACGCTGAAGCTTTCTTT. Translation gives CASSYSRPGNAEAFF.

The chain couples TRBV29-1 to TRBJ1-1, with TRBD1 identical over 9 bases. Trimming removed 6 bases from V and 0 bases from J; junction bases left unmatched: 5. Germline CDR1 and CDR2: SQVTM and ANQGSEA. This CDR3 is 14 amino acids long. The CDR3, as DNA: TGCAGCGTGGGGACAGGGACTATGAACACTGAAGCTTTCTTT. Translation gives CSVGTGTMNTEAFF.

Here the CDR3 reads CASSGTTNTEAFF. The CDR3 bases are TGTGCCAGCAGTGGCACAACGAACACTGAAGCTTTCTTT. The chain couples TRBV6-4 to TRBJ1-1; no firm D call. This CDR3 is built from 13 residues. V gave up 4 bases and J gave up 1 base, with 7 bases separating them. Germline V gene sequence: CDR1 MRHNA, CDR2 SNTAGT.